A selection of T cell receptor beta chains follows, all from one sample in a study of blood T cell repertoires in COVID-19. Measured with immunoSEQ multiplex PCR; TCRdb has only the in-frame clones, and not every one. Of roughly 290,000 clones in the sample, roughly nine tenths were seen once. The specimen was PBMCs or T cells enriched from blood (not recorded which). All receptors come from a woman between 40 and 55 years old who had recovered from COVID-19. Both conserved end residues are part of each CDR3. Each record gives: clone size, V gene, D gene, J gene, CDR3 DNA, CDR3 protein. A D gene is named only where the DNA matches it firmly. Clone size appears in some rows only: once, few, many, or a class for an expanded clone.

clone_size: -; v_call: TRBV2; d_call: TRBD1; j_call: TRBJ1-1; cdr3_nt: TGTGCCAGCGGGAAGACAGGGGGGGGCACTGAAGCTTTCTTT; cdr3_aa: CASGKTGGGTEAFF
clone_size: -; v_call: TRBV11-2; d_call: TRBD1; j_call: TRBJ2-1; cdr3_nt: TGTGCCAGCAGCCTTGTCCGGACAGGGGGCAATGAGCAGTTCTTC; cdr3_aa: CASSLVRTGGNEQFF
clone_size: -; v_call: TRBV5-1; d_call: -; j_call: TRBJ2-2; cdr3_nt: TGCGCCAGCAGCCGGGACATTATAAACACCGGGGAGCTGTTTTTT; cdr3_aa: CASSRDIINTGELFF
clone_size: -; v_call: TRBV5-1; d_call: TRBD1; j_call: TRBJ1-1; cdr3_nt: TGCGCCAGCAGCCGGGACAGATACACTGAAGCTTTCTTT; cdr3_aa: CASSRDRYTEAFF
clone_size: -; v_call: TRBV5-1; d_call: -; j_call: TRBJ1-1; cdr3_nt: TGCGCCAGCAGCTTGGACTCGAGCTCTGAAGCTTTCTTT; cdr3_aa: CASSLDSSSEAFF
clone_size: -; v_call: TRBV18; d_call: -; j_call: TRBJ2-2; cdr3_nt: TGTGCCAGCTCCCTAAAAAACACCGGGGAGCTGTTTTTT; cdr3_aa: CASSLKNTGELFF
clone_size: -; v_call: TRBV3-1/TRBV3-2; d_call: -; j_call: TRBJ1-2; cdr3_nt: TGTGCCAGCAGCCAAATTACAGGGAAAGTAGTTCGTGGCTACACCTTC; cdr3_aa: CASSQITGKVVRGYTF
clone_size: -; v_call: TRBV6-5; d_call: TRBD2; j_call: TRBJ2-7; cdr3_nt: TGTGCCAGCAGCCGCACACTAGCGACTTTCTACGAGCAGTACTTC; cdr3_aa: CASSRTLATFYEQYF
clone_size: -; v_call: TRBV7-2; d_call: TRBD1; j_call: TRBJ2-2; cdr3_nt: TGTGCCAGCAGTCGACAGGGGAACACCGGGGAGCTGTTTTTT; cdr3_aa: CASSRQGNTGELFF
clone_size: once; v_call: TRBV7-2; d_call: TRBD2; j_call: TRBJ2-7; cdr3_nt: TGTGCCAGCAGCTTCCTGGCTAGCGGGTCCTACGAGCAGTACTTC; cdr3_aa: CASSFLASGSYEQYF
clone_size: few; v_call: TRBV2; d_call: TRBD1; j_call: TRBJ2-7; cdr3_nt: TGTGCCAGCAATTCCGGGACAGTTTCCTACGAGCAGTACTTC; cdr3_aa: CASNSGTVSYEQYF
clone_size: -; v_call: TRBV30; d_call: TRBD1; j_call: TRBJ1-4; cdr3_nt: TGTGCCGCCCCGGGACAGGGAGGCCAGGAAAAACTGTTTTTT; cdr3_aa: CAAPGQGGQEKLFF
clone_size: -; v_call: TRBV5-5; d_call: TRBD2; j_call: TRBJ2-3; cdr3_nt: TGTGCCAGCAGCTTGGGTAGGCTAGCGGGAGCAGATACGCAGTATTTT; cdr3_aa: CASSLGRLAGADTQYF
clone_size: -; v_call: TRBV5-1; d_call: TRBD1; j_call: TRBJ1-2; cdr3_nt: TGCGCCAGCAGTTCCGGGACAGGGGTATACTATGGCTACACCTTC; cdr3_aa: CASSSGTGVYYGYTF
clone_size: -; v_call: TRBV6-5; d_call: -; j_call: TRBJ2-3; cdr3_nt: TGTGCCAGCACCGTCAGGGGAGATACGCAGTATTTT; cdr3_aa: CASTVRGDTQYF
clone_size: -; v_call: TRBV6-5; d_call: -; j_call: TRBJ2-7; cdr3_nt: TGTGCCAGCAGTATGCGTTCCGAGCAGTACTTC; cdr3_aa: CASSMRSEQYF
clone_size: once; v_call: TRBV28; d_call: TRBD1; j_call: TRBJ2-7; cdr3_nt: TGTGCCAGCAGTTTGGGAACAGGGGCATACGAGCAGTACTTC; cdr3_aa: CASSLGTGAYEQYF
clone_size: -; v_call: TRBV6-5; d_call: TRBD1; j_call: TRBJ1-1; cdr3_nt: TGTGCCAGCAGTTACTCAGCCCAGGGGGCCACTGAAGCTTTCTTT; cdr3_aa: CASSYSAQGATEAFF
clone_size: -; v_call: TRBV5-1; d_call: -; j_call: TRBJ1-1; cdr3_nt: TGCGCCAGCAGCTTGAACGGGGGGTGGGACACTGAAGCTTTCTTT; cdr3_aa: CASSLNGGWDTEAFF
clone_size: -; v_call: TRBV21-1; d_call: -; j_call: TRBJ1-2; cdr3_nt: TGTGCCAGCAGCAAAGATCGAGTAAGTTTACGGGACAGGGGTTTAAACTATGGCTACACCTTC; cdr3_aa: CASSKDRVSLRDRGLNYGYTF
clone_size: -; v_call: TRBV6-5; d_call: -; j_call: TRBJ1-2; cdr3_nt: TGTGCCAGCAGTTTCGACCTACAGGGCTTAAGGGGCTACACCTTC; cdr3_aa: CASSFDLQGLRGYTF
clone_size: -; v_call: TRBV10-3; d_call: TRBD1; j_call: TRBJ1-2; cdr3_nt: TGTGCCATCAGCCCGGGACAGGGGGCGCGGAACTATGGCTACACCTTC; cdr3_aa: CAISPGQGARNYGYTF
clone_size: -; v_call: TRBV7-9; d_call: TRBD2; j_call: TRBJ2-3; cdr3_nt: TGTGCCAGCAGCTTAGCGGTAGCGGGAGCAGATACGCAGTATTTT; cdr3_aa: CASSLAVAGADTQYF
clone_size: once; v_call: TRBV27; d_call: TRBD1; j_call: TRBJ1-6; cdr3_nt: TGTGCCAGCAGCCACGACAGGGCTTCACCCCTCCACTTT; cdr3_aa: CASSHDRASPLHF
clone_size: -; v_call: TRBV7-2; d_call: TRBD1; j_call: TRBJ2-1; cdr3_nt: TGTGCCAGCAGCCCCCAACCCTCGACAGGGGGCAATGAGCAGTTCTTC; cdr3_aa: CASSPQPSTGGNEQFF
clone_size: -; v_call: TRBV20-1; d_call: -; j_call: TRBJ1-2; cdr3_nt: TGCAGTGCTTGGGCGGGCGATGGCTACACCTTC; cdr3_aa: CSAWAGDGYTF
clone_size: -; v_call: TRBV30; d_call: TRBD2; j_call: TRBJ2-1; cdr3_nt: TGTGCCTGGAGGGCTAGCGGATACAATGAGCAGTTCTTC; cdr3_aa: CAWRASGYNEQFF
clone_size: -; v_call: TRBV25-1; d_call: -; j_call: TRBJ1-2; cdr3_nt: TGTGCCAGCAGGGGGGGTAGGCACTATGGCTACACCTTC; cdr3_aa: CASRGGRHYGYTF
clone_size: -; v_call: TRBV2; d_call: -; j_call: TRBJ1-1; cdr3_nt: TGTGCCAGCAGTGTGGCAGAGAACACTGAAGCTTTCTTT; cdr3_aa: CASSVAENTEAFF
clone_size: -; v_call: TRBV4-1; d_call: TRBD1; j_call: TRBJ1-2; cdr3_nt: TGCGCCAGCAGCCAAAGGCAGGGGGCCGGCTATGGCTACACCTTC; cdr3_aa: CASSQRQGAGYGYTF
clone_size: -; v_call: TRBV27; d_call: -; j_call: TRBJ1-4; cdr3_nt: TGTGCCAGCAGTTTCACGGGTAATGAAAAACTGTTTTTT; cdr3_aa: CASSFTGNEKLFF
clone_size: few; v_call: TRBV10-3; d_call: TRBD1; j_call: TRBJ1-1; cdr3_nt: TGTGCCATCAGTGGAGGACAGGTCAACACTGAAGCTTTCTTT; cdr3_aa: CAISGGQVNTEAFF
clone_size: -; v_call: TRBV5-1; d_call: TRBD1; j_call: TRBJ1-2; cdr3_nt: TGCGCCAGCAGCTTGGACAGGGGATCCCCCTATGGCTACACCTTC; cdr3_aa: CASSLDRGSPYGYTF
clone_size: -; v_call: TRBV19; d_call: -; j_call: TRBJ1-5; cdr3_nt: TGTGCCAGTAGTATGAGGTTTCAGCCCCAGCATTTT; cdr3_aa: CASSMRFQPQHF
clone_size: once; v_call: TRBV19; d_call: -; j_call: TRBJ1-2; cdr3_nt: TGTGCCAGTAGTGACGACGGGTGGGACTATGGCTACACCTTC; cdr3_aa: CASSDDGWDYGYTF
clone_size: -; v_call: TRBV10-1; d_call: -; j_call: TRBJ2-3; cdr3_nt: TGCGCCAGCAGTCGACAGCATCAAGATACGCAGTATTTT; cdr3_aa: CASSRQHQDTQYF
clone_size: few; v_call: TRBV9; d_call: TRBD2; j_call: TRBJ2-1; cdr3_nt: TGTGCCACCCCGGGGGGGTTATCCTACAATGAGCAGTTCTTC; cdr3_aa: CATPGGLSYNEQFF
clone_size: -; v_call: TRBV5-4; d_call: TRBD1; j_call: TRBJ2-2; cdr3_nt: TGTGCCAGCAGCAGGGACAGGGGGCGGGCCACCGGGGAGCTGTTTTTT; cdr3_aa: CASSRDRGRATGELFF
clone_size: -; v_call: TRBV6-2/TRBV6-3; d_call: TRBD1; j_call: TRBJ1-2; cdr3_nt: TGTGCCAGCAGTTACTCATGGACAGGGGCGGCAGGTGGCTACACCTTC; cdr3_aa: CASSYSWTGAAGGYTF
clone_size: -; v_call: TRBV2; d_call: TRBD1; j_call: TRBJ1-2; cdr3_nt: TGTGCCAGCAGTGCAACCCAGGGGGCTGCGAGCTATGGCTACACCTTC; cdr3_aa: CASSATQGAASYGYTF
clone_size: -; v_call: TRBV27; d_call: -; j_call: TRBJ2-2; cdr3_nt: TGTGCCAGCAGTAAGGGGCCCCCAAACCTAAACACCGGGGAGCTGTTTTTT; cdr3_aa: CASSKGPPNLNTGELFF
clone_size: -; v_call: TRBV29-1; d_call: TRBD1; j_call: TRBJ1-1; cdr3_nt: TGCAGCGCTAAAGACAGGGTAGTCGGGAACACTGAAGCTTTCTTT; cdr3_aa: CSAKDRVVGNTEAFF
clone_size: -; v_call: TRBV20-1; d_call: -; j_call: TRBJ2-1; cdr3_nt: TGCAGTGCTACCGGGAGGCAGTTCTTC; cdr3_aa: CSATGRQFF
clone_size: -; v_call: TRBV5-6; d_call: TRBD1; j_call: TRBJ1-1; cdr3_nt: TGTGCCAGCAGCATGGGACAGGGCCTGAACACTGAAGCTTTCTTT; cdr3_aa: CASSMGQGLNTEAFF
clone_size: -; v_call: TRBV7-8; d_call: -; j_call: TRBJ1-5; cdr3_nt: TGTGCCAGCAGCTTACGTACACGACAGCCCCAGCATTTT; cdr3_aa: CASSLRTRQPQHF
clone_size: -; v_call: TRBV11-2; d_call: TRBD1; j_call: TRBJ2-1; cdr3_nt: TGTGCCAGCAGCTCCACGATCAGGGGGAAGGGCAATGAGCAGTTCTTC; cdr3_aa: CASSSTIRGKGNEQFF
clone_size: -; v_call: TRBV7-8; d_call: -; j_call: TRBJ1-5; cdr3_nt: TGTGCCAGCAGCTTCGACAGGAAGAATCAGCCCCAGCATTTT; cdr3_aa: CASSFDRKNQPQHF
clone_size: -; v_call: TRBV5-5; d_call: TRBD1; j_call: TRBJ1-2; cdr3_nt: TGTGCCAGCAGCTTACAATCTTGGGACAGATCTAACTATGGCTACACCTTC; cdr3_aa: CASSLQSWDRSNYGYTF
clone_size: -; v_call: TRBV27; d_call: TRBD1; j_call: TRBJ2-7; cdr3_nt: TGTGCCAGCAGCCGAGACAGGGGGTTCTCCTACGAGCAGTACTTC; cdr3_aa: CASSRDRGFSYEQYF
clone_size: -; v_call: TRBV25-1; d_call: TRBD2; j_call: TRBJ2-2; cdr3_nt: TGTGCCAGCAGTAACCCGGGACTAGCTGGCGGGGAGCTGTTTTTT; cdr3_aa: CASSNPGLAGGELFF
clone_size: -; v_call: TRBV5-8; d_call: TRBD2; j_call: TRBJ2-5; cdr3_nt: TGTGCCAGCAGCTGGGGGGGAGTCCTGGAGACCCAGTACTTC; cdr3_aa: CASSWGGVLETQYF
clone_size: -; v_call: TRBV2; d_call: -; j_call: TRBJ1-1; cdr3_nt: TGTGCCAGCAGTGGGGACTTCCTAGCCAACACTGAAGCTTTCTTT; cdr3_aa: CASSGDFLANTEAFF
clone_size: -; v_call: TRBV15; d_call: -; j_call: TRBJ1-5; cdr3_nt: TGTGCCACCAGCAGAGATCGGGGGGCCGGTCAGCCCCAGCATTTT; cdr3_aa: CATSRDRGAGQPQHF